The present T cell receptor (beta chain) was sequenced within a study of a mutant IDH1 vaccine in newly diagnosed glioma. Study background: Patients were pretreated with radiotherapy, temozolomide, or both, mostly both.

Libraries were prepared by immunoSEQ multiplex PCR; TCRdb keeps only in-frame clonotypes and omits some of them. There are under 90,000 clones in the sample; around 74% occur only once, and around 8.2% lies in the top ten. Time point in this sample: baseline, week 1 (first vaccination visit). The treatment here: pre-vaccination baseline after standard-of-care therapy. Germline values: CDR1 SNHLY, CDR2 FYNNEI. The CDR3 extends over 13 amino acids. V gave up 6 bases and J gave up 5 bases, with 13 bases separating them. The sequence derives from a man in his fifties or sixties with glioma. This chain links TRBV2 with TRBJ1-2; no clear D. The sequencing used PBMCs, collected from a glioma patient treated with radiotherapy, temozolomide or both. CDR3 residues: CASRAGITYGYTF. The DNA for the CDR3 is TGTGCCAGCAGGGCCGGGATAACTTATGGCTACACCTTC.